This entry describes one TCR beta chain. Its target antigen remains unknown. No clone much larger than this one lies a single base away; base qualities are absent. CDR1 and CDR2 are read off the germline V gene as MNHNS and SASEGT. At the junction V is shortened by 10 bases and J by 4 bases; bases outside the gene matches: 12. The CDR3 measures 15 amino acids from cysteine to phenylalanine. Only CDR3 DNA is held: 45 bases, read in frame from base 1. The sample's time point label is to be understood as: cells obtained before transplantation from donor or recipient. CD3+CD4+ and CD3+CD8+ populations were FACS-sorted from unstimulated pre-transplant donor and recipient cells taken from spleen or lymph nodes. This sample is part of a study of graft-versus-host responses after intestinal transplantation (dated by TCRdb to the early 2020s). A note on the overall study: The transplants that recipients got were multivisceral, liver-intestinal, or isolated intestinal. Every recipient was given anti-thymocyte globulin induction, then maintenance tacrolimus and steroids for around three years. After intestinal transplantation, graft-versus-host and host-versus-graft alloreactive T cell clones were followed in the graft, circulation and bone marrow using bulk TCR-beta CDR3 sequencing. To identify alloreactive clones, pre-transplant mixed lymphocyte reaction products were sequenced and compared with unstimulated pre-transplant donor and recipient T cells. The cohort enrolled approximately 24 intestinal transplant recipients including one retransplant, and a few patients lacking pretransplant specimens were excluded. Donor T cell macrochimerism was defined as a peak of at least 4% donor T cells among recipient peripheral blood mononuclear cells. Rather than going through the commercial service, samples from a few later patients were sequenced in-house on an Illumina MiSeq and processed with MiXCR.

Libraries came from the immunoSEQ multiplex PCR assay. For most patients, genomic DNA was isolated with the Qiagen DNeasy Blood and Tissue Kit and sent frozen to Adaptive Biotechnologies for TCR sequencing. High-throughput TCR-beta CDR3 sequencing of genomic DNA from most patients was performed by Adaptive Biotechnologies. Per the source publication's procedure: TCR sequencing data for around 19 patients were retrieved from Adaptive's ImmunoSEQ software; three other patients were processed with MiXCR and VDJtools. To correct CD4 versus CD8 sorting errors, any sequence found in both subsets at a frequency ratio below 5:1 was removed. CDR3 nucleotide sequences shared by donor and recipient were removed because the origin of these sequences could not be assigned. To count as alloreactive, a clone needed at least 2-fold expansion over unstimulated cells and a minimum CFSE-low frequency of 0.002% (template counts) or 0.001% (read counts). Clones were considered mappable if detected in sequenced pre-transplant spleen, lymph node, or MLR CFSE-low populations of the donor or recipient. Cumulative frequency of alloreactive clones was calculated as a percentage of all sequences weighted by copy number. TCRdb retrieved this table from immuneACCESS and kept in-frame rearrangements only. Not all clones are present; in checked studies, unresolved V genes account for under half, and no reason is known for the remainder. Clone size and the V and J calls come from that table; the DNA yielded D and trimming. This sample is represented by roughly 90,000 clones; around 90% of them were singletons. In total, the top ten clones hold 0.35% of the sample.

What the authors observed across the whole study: GvH clones were found in recipient bone marrow, and some of the GvH clones appeared earlier in ileal mucosa or blood, which is consistent with an intestinal mucosal origin. In patients with donor T cell macrochimerism, the allografts had high GvH to HvG T cell clonal ratios. Early after transplant, peak levels of circulating GvH clones were found to be associated with declines in HvG clones. The relatively low number and heterogeneity of intestinal transplant patients limited the conclusions.

The source material was unstimulated CD4+ T cells sorted from spleen or lymph node cells, sampled before transplant. This TCR was recovered from a human donor who was the organ donor for an intestinal transplant. This chain is built from TRBV6-1 and TRBJ2-2, with TRBD1 identical over 7 junction bases. CDR3 sequence: CATDKDRVVTGELFF. The nucleotide sequence reads as follows: TGTGCCACCGACAAAGACAGGGTGGTCACCGGGGAGCTGTTTTTT.